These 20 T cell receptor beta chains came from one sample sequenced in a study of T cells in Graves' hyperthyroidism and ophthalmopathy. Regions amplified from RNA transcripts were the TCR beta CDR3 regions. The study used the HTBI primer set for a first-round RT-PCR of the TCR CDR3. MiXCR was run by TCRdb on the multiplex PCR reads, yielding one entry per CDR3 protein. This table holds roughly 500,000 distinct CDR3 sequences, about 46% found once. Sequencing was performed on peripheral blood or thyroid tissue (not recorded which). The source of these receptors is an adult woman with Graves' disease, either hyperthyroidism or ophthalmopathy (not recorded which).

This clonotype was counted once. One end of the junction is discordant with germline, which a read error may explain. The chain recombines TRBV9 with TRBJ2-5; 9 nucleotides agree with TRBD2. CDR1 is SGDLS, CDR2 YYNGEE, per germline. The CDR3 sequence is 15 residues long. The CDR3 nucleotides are TGTGCCAGCACCGTAGATAGCGGGAGAGGGGAGACCCAGTACTTC. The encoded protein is CASTVDSGRGETQYF.

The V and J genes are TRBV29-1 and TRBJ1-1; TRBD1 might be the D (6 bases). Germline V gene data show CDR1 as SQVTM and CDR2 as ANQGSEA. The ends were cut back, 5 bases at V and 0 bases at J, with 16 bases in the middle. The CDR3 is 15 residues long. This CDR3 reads CSVYLLEGVNTEAFF. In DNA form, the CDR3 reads TGCAGCGTTTACCTCTTGGAGGGGGTGAACACTGAAGCTTTCTTT.

The CDR3 region is CASSLLTGLNEKLFF. CDR3 bases: TGTGCCAGCAGTTTATTGACAGGATTAAATGAAAAACTGTTTTTT. The chain links TRBV28 to TRBJ1-4, with TRBD1 as a possible D gene (6 bases). The CDR3 totals 15 residues. Germline CDR1 reads MDHEN; CDR2 reads SYDVKM. The V end lost 1 base, the J end lost 5 bases, and 11 bases lay between the germline ends.

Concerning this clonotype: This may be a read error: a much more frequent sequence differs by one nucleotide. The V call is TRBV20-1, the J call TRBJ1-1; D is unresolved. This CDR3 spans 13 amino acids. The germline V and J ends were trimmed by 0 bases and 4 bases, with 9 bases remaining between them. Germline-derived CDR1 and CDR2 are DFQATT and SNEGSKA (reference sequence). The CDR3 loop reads CSAREEVSTEAFF. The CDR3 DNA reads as TGCAGTGCTAGAGAGGAGGTAAGCACTGAAGCTTTCTTT.

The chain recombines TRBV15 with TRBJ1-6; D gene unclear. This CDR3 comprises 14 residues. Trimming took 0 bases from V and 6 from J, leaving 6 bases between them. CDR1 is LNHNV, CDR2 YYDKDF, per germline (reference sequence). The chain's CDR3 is CATSRDGSNSPLHF. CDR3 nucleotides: TGTGCCACCAGCAGAGATGGGAGTAATTCACCCCTCCACTTT. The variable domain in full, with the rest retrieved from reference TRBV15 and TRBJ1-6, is DAMVIQNPRYQVTQFGKPVTLSCSQTLNHNVMYWYQQKSSQAPKLLFHYYDKDFNNEADTPDNFQSRRPNTSFCFLDIRSPGLGDTAMYLCATSRDGSNSPLHFGNGTRLTVT.

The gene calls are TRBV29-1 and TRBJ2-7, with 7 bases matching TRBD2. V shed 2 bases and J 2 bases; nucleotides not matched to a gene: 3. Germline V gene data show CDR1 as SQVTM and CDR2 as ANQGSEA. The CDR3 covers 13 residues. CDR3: CSVETSATYEQYF. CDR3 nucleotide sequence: TGCAGCGTTGAAACTAGCGCCACCTACGAGCAGTACTTC.

The CDR3 protein is CASSRTDRHYQETQYF. The CDR3 DNA is TGTGCCAGCAGCCGGACTGACAGGCACTACCAAGAGACCCAGTACTTC. The chain joins TRBV7-2 to TRBJ2-5, with D possibly being TRBD1 (6 bases). The CDR3 runs to 16 residues. V was trimmed by 5 bases and J by 0 bases, leaving 16 bases between them. Germline V CDR1 and CDR2: SGHTA, FQGNSA.

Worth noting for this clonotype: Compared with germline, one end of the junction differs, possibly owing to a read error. CDR3 sequence reads: CASSLYTGIQETQYF. For the CDR3, the DNA is TGTGCTAGCAGCTTATACACAGGGATCCAAGAGACCCAGTACTTC. The chain uses TRBV7-7 and TRBJ2-5; perhaps TRBD1 as D (6 bases). This CDR3 spans 15 amino acids. In germline, CDR1 is SSHAT, CDR2 FNYEAQ (reference sequence).

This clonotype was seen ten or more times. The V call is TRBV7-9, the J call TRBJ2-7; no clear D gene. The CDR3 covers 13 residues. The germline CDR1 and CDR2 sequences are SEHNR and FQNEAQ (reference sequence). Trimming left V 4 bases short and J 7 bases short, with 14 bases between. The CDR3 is CASSSPNSGEQYF. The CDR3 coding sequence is TGTGCCAGCAGCTCCCCAAACTCCGGTGAGCAGTACTTC.

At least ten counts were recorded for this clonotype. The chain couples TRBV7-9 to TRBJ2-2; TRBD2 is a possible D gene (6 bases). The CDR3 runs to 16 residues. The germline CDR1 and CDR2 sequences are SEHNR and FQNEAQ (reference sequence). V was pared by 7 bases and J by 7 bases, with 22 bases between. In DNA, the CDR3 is TGTGCCAGCACCCCCCCGGGGTTGCGGGATAGCGGGGAGCTGTTTTTT. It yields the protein CASTPPGLRDSGELFF.

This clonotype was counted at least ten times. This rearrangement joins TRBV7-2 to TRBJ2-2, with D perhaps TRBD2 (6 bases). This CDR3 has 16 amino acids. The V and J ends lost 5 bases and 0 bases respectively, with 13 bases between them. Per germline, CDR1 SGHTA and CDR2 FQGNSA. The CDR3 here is CASSLLAPTNTGELFF. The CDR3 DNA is TGTGCCAGCAGCCTCCTAGCGCCTACGAACACCGGGGAGCTGTTTTTT.

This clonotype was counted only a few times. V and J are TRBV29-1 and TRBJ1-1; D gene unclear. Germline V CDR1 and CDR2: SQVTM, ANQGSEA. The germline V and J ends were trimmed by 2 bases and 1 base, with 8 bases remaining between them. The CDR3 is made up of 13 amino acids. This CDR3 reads CSVERQKNTEAFF. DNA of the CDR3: TGCAGCGTTGAACGTCAGAAGAACACTGAAGCTTTCTTT.

The CDR3 DNA reads TGCAGTGCTAGAGACAGGGGTCGTTTGACTGAAGCTTTCTTT. This codes for CSARDRGRLTEAFF. This rearrangement joins TRBV20-1 to TRBJ1-1; D may be TRBD1 (6 bases). The CDR3 extends over 14 amino acids. Germline V gives CDR1 DFQATT, CDR2 SNEGSKA (reference sequence). Trimming shortened V by 0 bases and J by 5 bases, and 13 bases separated the two germline ends.

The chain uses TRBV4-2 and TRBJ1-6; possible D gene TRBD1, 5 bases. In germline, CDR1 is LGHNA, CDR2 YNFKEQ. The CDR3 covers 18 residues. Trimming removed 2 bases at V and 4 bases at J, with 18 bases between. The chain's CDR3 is CASSQPRASGRYNSPLHF. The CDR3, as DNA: TGTGCCAGCAGCCAACCAAGGGCCTCAGGGAGGTATAATTCACCCCTCCACTTT.

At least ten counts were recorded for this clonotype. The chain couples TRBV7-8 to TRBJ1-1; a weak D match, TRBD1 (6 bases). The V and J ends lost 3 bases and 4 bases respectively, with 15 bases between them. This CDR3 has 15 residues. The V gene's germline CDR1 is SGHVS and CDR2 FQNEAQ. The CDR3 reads CASSFMSGAATEAFF. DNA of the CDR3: TGTGCCAGCAGCTTCATGTCAGGGGCCGCCACTGAAGCTTTCTTT.

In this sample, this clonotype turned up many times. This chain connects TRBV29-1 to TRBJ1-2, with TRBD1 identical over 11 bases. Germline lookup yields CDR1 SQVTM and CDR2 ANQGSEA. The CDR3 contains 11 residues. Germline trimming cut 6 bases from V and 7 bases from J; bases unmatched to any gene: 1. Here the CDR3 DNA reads TGCAGCGTCGGGACAGGGGGTGGCTACACCTTC. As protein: CSVGTGGGYTF.

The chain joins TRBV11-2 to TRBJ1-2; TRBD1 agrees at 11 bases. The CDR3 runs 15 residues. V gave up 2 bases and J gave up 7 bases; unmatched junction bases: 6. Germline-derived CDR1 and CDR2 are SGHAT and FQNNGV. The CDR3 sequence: CASSLNGQGAGGYTF. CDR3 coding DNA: TGTGCCAGCAGCTTAAATGGACAGGGGGCGGGTGGCTACACCTTC.

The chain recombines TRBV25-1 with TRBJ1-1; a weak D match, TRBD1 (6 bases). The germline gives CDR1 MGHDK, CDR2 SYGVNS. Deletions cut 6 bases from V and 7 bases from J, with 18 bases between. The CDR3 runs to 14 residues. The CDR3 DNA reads TGTGCCAGCAGCTTAGTCCGGGAGGGGGGTGAAGCTTTCTTT. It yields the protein CASSLVREGGEAFF.

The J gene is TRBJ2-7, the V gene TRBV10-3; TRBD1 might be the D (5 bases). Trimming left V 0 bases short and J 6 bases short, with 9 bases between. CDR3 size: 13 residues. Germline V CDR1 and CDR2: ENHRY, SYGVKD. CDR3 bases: TGTGCCATCAGTGAGTCTACAGGATCCGAGCAGTACTTC. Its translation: CAISESTGSEQYF.

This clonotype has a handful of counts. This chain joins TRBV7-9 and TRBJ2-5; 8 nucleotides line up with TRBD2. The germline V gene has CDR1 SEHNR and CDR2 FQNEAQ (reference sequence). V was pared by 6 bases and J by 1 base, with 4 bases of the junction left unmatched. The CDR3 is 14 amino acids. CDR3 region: CASSWGLGQETQYF. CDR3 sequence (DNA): TGTGCCAGCAGTTGGGGACTAGGCCAAGAGACCCAGTACTTC.